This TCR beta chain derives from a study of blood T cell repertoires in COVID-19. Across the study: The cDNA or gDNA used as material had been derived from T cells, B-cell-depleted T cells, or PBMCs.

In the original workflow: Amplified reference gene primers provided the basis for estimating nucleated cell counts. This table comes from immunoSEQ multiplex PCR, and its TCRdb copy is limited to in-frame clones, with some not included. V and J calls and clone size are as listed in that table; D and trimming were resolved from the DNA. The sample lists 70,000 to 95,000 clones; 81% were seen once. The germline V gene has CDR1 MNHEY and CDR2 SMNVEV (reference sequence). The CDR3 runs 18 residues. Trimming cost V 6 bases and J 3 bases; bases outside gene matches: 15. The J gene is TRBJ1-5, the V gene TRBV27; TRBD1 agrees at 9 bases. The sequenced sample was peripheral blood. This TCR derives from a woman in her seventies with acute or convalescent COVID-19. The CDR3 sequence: CASRLEGTGRGANQPQHF. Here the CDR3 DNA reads TGTGCCAGCAGGTTGGAAGGGACAGGGCGAGGGGCCAATCAGCCCCAGCATTTT.